This T cell receptor beta chain was sequenced for a study of T cells in Graves' hyperthyroidism and ophthalmopathy. The study, taken as a whole, reports: Stable hyperthyroidism was separated from ophthalmopathy by a model based on 13 V-J features. Within blood appeared most thyroid clonotypes that had expanded above 0.001.

Amplified TCR beta CDR3 regions came from RNA transcripts. A first-round RT-PCR of the TCR CDR3 used the HTBI primer set. Using its own MiXCR run on the multiplex PCR reads, TCRdb lists one record per CDR3 protein. Of 330,000 or so distinct CDR3 sequences listed, roughly a fifth are singletons. As concerns this clonotype: What it recognizes is unknown.

The cohort's ophthalmopathy patients, a group with duration under 3 months, had a Clinical Activity Score of at least 3 and a NOSPECS grade of at least 4. V lost 1 base to trimming and J lost 3 bases, with 6 bases between them. There are 13 residues in the CDR3. Per germline, CDR1 MGHRA and CDR2 YSYEKL. The material sequenced was blood. The TCR was taken from a man aged 50 to 59 with Graves' ophthalmopathy. This chain connects TRBV4-1 to TRBJ2-5, with D possibly matching TRBD1 (6 bases). The DNA of the CDR3 is TGCGCCAGCAGCCAAGGACAGGAAGAGACCCAGTACTTC. It specifies CASSQGQEETQYF.